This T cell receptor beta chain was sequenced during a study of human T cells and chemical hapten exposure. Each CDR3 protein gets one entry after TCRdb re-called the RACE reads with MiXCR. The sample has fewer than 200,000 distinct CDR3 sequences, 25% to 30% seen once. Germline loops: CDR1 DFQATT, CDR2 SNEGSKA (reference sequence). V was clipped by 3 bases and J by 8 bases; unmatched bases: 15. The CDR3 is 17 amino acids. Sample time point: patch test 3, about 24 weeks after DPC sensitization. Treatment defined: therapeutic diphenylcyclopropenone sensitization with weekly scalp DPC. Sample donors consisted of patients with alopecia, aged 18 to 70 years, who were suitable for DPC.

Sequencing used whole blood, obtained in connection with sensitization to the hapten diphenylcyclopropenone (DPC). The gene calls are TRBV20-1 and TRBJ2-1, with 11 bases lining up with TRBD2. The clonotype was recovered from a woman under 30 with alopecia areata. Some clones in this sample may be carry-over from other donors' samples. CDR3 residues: CSASRVASGRNYYEQFF. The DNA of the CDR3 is TGCAGTGCTAGTCGGGTGGCTAGCGGGAGGAATTACTATGAGCAGTTCTTC.